This passage covers 27 T cell receptor beta chains from one sample sequenced in a study of cytomegalovirus exposure and HLA in healthy donors. The primer mix had 60 Vbeta and 13 Jbeta primers. Clones were read by immunoSEQ multiplex PCR, and TCRdb kept only the in-frame ones, dropping some. Among around 140,000 clones listed, 75% to 85% were seen once. Input material: PBMCs. These receptors were collected from a woman in her fifties or sixties in good health and CMV-seropositive.

The chain is built from TRBV7-8 and TRBJ2-7, with TRBD1 as a possible D gene (6 bases). Germline lookup yields CDR1 SGHVS and CDR2 FQNEAQ. The CDR3 runs 14 residues. V lost 6 bases, J lost 0 bases, and 12 bases lay in between. The CDR3 coding sequence is TGTGCCAGCAGTTGGACAGAACTCTCCTACGAGCAGTACTTC. It specifies CASSWTELSYEQYF.

This clone was detected a few times. The V and J genes are TRBV28 and TRBJ2-1; 8 bases are a match to TRBD1. The CDR3 covers 14 residues. Germline CDR1 is MDHEN and CDR2 is SYDVKM. V was pared by 5 bases and J by 7 bases, with 7 bases of the junction left unmatched. In DNA, the CDR3 is TGTGCCAGCAGTGAAAGGACAGGGAAAAATGAGCAGTTCTTC. The encoded protein is CASSERTGKNEQFF.

This CDR3 is CAAGGESSYNEQFF. In DNA form, the CDR3 reads TGTGCGGCGGGAGGGGAAAGCTCCTACAATGAGCAGTTCTTC. The V and J genes are TRBV5-8 and TRBJ2-1; TRBD2 agrees at 9 bases. CDR1 is SGHTS, CDR2 YDEGEE, per germline. This CDR3 is 14 amino acids long.

This chain connects TRBV4-2 to TRBJ2-5; TRBD2 aligns across 8 bases. The DNA end lines up better with TRBJ2-7; the J call may be wrong. Germline V gene data show CDR1 as LGHNA and CDR2 as YNFKEQ. CDR3 length: 15 amino acids. The CDR3 loop is CASSQEGAGGYEQYF. Here the CDR3 DNA reads TGTGCCAGCAGCCAAGAGGGGGCGGGAGGCTACGAGCAGTACTTC.

This clone was seen more than once but under ten times. This chain connects TRBV7-6 to TRBJ2-5; TRBD2 matches 12 bases. The CDR3 has 16 amino acids. Germline trimming cut 1 base from V and 2 bases from J; bases unmatched to any gene: 2. The germline CDR1 and CDR2 sequences are SGHVS and FNYEAQ. In DNA form, the CDR3 reads TGTGCCAGCAGCTTAGTAGGACTAGCGGGGCAAGAGACCCAGTACTTC. Protein: CASSLVGLAGQETQYF.

The chain uses TRBV5-5 and TRBJ2-5; TRBD1 is a possible D gene (5 bases). The CDR3 consists of 14 residues. Germline CDR1 is SGHKS and CDR2 is YYEKEE (reference sequence). The V end was cut by 4 bases, the J end by 5 bases, with 15 bases between. CDR3 in amino acids: CASSLRGPRETQYF. In nucleotides, the CDR3 is TGTGCCAGCAGCCTAAGGGGTCCTAGGGAGACCCAGTACTTC.

Written as DNA, the CDR3 is TGTGCCAGCAGCTTAGATTGGGCCTCTGGAAACACCATATATTTT. This encodes CASSLDWASGNTIYF. The chain carries TRBV7-2 and TRBJ1-3; no reliable D call. Between the trimmed V and J ends, which lost 1 base and 0 bases, there was a span of 7 bases. CDR3 size: 15 residues. CDR1 is SGHTA, CDR2 FQGNSA, per germline.

This clone was seen a single time. Other nucleotide sequences from this sample produce the same CDR3. V gene TRBV7-9 combines with J gene TRBJ2-2; TRBD1 might be the D (6 bases). This CDR3 has 14 residues. CDR1 is SEHNR, CDR2 FQNEAQ, per germline (reference sequence). V was pared by 1 base and J by 4 bases, with 7 bases between. In nucleotides, the CDR3 is TGTGCCAGCAGCTTAGAAGGGGGCACCGGGGAGCTGTTTTTT. Translating gives CASSLEGGTGELFF.

This clone has a handful of counts. This rearrangement joins TRBV28 to TRBJ1-6; maybe TRBD1 (6 bases). The CDR3 consists of 19 residues. Trimming removed 10 bases at V and 3 bases at J, with 28 bases between. CDR1 is MDHEN, CDR2 SYDVKM, per germline. Here the CDR3 reads CAIPTAPGRGAHYNSPLHF. The CDR3 nucleotides read TGTGCCATCCCGACCGCCCCGGGCAGGGGCGCCCACTATAATTCACCCCTCCACTTT.

The chain links TRBV5-1 to TRBJ2-7, with a tentative D call TRBD2 (7 bases). Germline-derived CDR1 and CDR2 are SGHRS and YFSETQ. Between the trimmed V and J ends, which lost 4 bases and 1 base, there was a span of 18 bases. There are 16 residues in the CDR3. CDR3 nucleotide sequence: TGCGCCAGCAGCCCGAATGGCGGGGGCCCATCCTACGAGCAGTACTTC. Its translation: CASSPNGGGPSYEQYF.

The chain employs TRBV15 and TRBJ1-1; TRBD1 is a possible D gene (5 bases). Germline CDR1 LNHNV, CDR2 YYDKDF (reference sequence). The CDR3 totals 16 residues. V was shortened by 5 bases and J by 11 bases, with 27 bases between the two germline ends. CDR3 residues: CATSPGEGRSPRAAFF. The DNA for the CDR3 is TGTGCCACCAGCCCCGGTGAGGGGAGGTCCCCCCGGGCTGCTTTCTTT.

This clone appeared once. This chain joins TRBV9 and TRBJ2-3, with D tentatively TRBD2 (7 bases). The CDR3 is 16 amino acids. V dropped 2 bases and J dropped 4 bases, with 17 bases sitting between them. The germline V gene encodes CDR1 SGDLS and CDR2 YYNGEE. CDR3 region: CASSVAGTRGADTQYF. CDR3 in DNA: TGTGCCAGCAGCGTGGCCGGGACACGGGGGGCAGATACGCAGTATTTT. Full variable domain (missing parts from reference TRBV9 and TRBJ2-3): DSGVTQTPKHLITATGQRVTLRCSPRSGDLSVYWYQQSLDQGLQFLIQYYNGEERAKGNILERFSAQQFPDLHSELNLSSLELGDSALYFCASSVAGTRGADTQYFGPGTRLTVL.

This clone was seen more than once but under ten times. This chain links TRBV5-1 with TRBJ2-5; 12 nucleotides line up with TRBD2. V trimming: 4 bases; J trimming: 6 bases; junction bases outside the gene matches: 22. Germline V gene sequence: CDR1 SGHRS, CDR2 YFSETQ. The CDR3 loop spans 20 amino acids. CDR3 amino acids: CASSPEGLAGGPAFPKTQYF. CDR3 nucleotide sequence: TGCGCCAGCAGCCCGGAGGGGCTAGCGGGGGGGCCAGCGTTCCCAAAGACCCAGTACTTC.

The chain links TRBV5-6 to TRBJ1-4; maybe TRBD1 (5 bases). The V end was cut by 0 bases, the J end by 10 bases, with 10 bases between. CDR3 length: 13 residues. CDR1 is SGHDT, CDR2 YYEEEE, per germline. CDR3 loop: CASSLANGGKLFF. CDR3 in DNA: TGTGCCAGCAGCTTGGCGAACGGGGGAAAACTGTTTTTT. Supplemented by reference TRBV5-6 and TRBJ1-4, the full variable domain reads DAGVTQSPTHLIKTRGQQVTLRCSPKSGHDTVSWYQQALGQGPQFIFQYYEEEERQRGNFPDRFSGHQFPNYSSELNVNALLLGDSALYLCASSLANGGKLFFGSGTQLSVL.

The gene calls are TRBV28 and TRBJ2-7, with 9 bases fitting TRBD1. Trimming took 6 bases from V and 1 from J; bases not matched to a gene: 7. Germline V gene data show CDR1 as MDHEN and CDR2 as SYDVKM. The CDR3 is 15 amino acids. Here the CDR3 DNA reads TGTGCCAGCAGACTGGGGACAGGGCGATCCTACGAGCAGTACTTC. Encoded protein: CASRLGTGRSYEQYF.

The J gene is TRBJ2-5, the V gene TRBV27; 7 bases are a match to TRBD2. Germline V lookup: CDR1 MNHEY, CDR2 SMNVEV (reference sequence). The V gene end was trimmed by 5 bases and the J gene end by 3 bases; junction bases not matched to a gene: 3. The CDR3 is made up of 13 amino acids. The CDR3 bases are TGTGCCAGCAGTAGGGACTACGAAGAGACCCAGTACTTC. It specifies CASSRDYEETQYF.

The chain recombines TRBV11-3 with TRBJ2-5, with D possibly being TRBD2 (6 bases). The germline V gene has CDR1 SGHNT and CDR2 YENEEA. CDR3 length: 14 amino acids. Trimming took 1 base from V and 4 from J, leaving 10 bases between them. CDR3 coding DNA: TGTGCCAGCAGCTTAGGTCGGGGGTCAGAGACCCAGTACTTC. Its translation is CASSLGRGSETQYF.

The chain links TRBV4-3 to TRBJ1-1; 8 nucleotides match TRBD1. The germline CDR1 and CDR2 sequences are LGHNA and YSLEER. V dropped 1 base and J dropped 3; count of bases not matched to a gene: 10. The CDR3 covers 17 residues. The CDR3 DNA reads TGCGCCAGCAGCCAAGCGCTAACAGGGGGGAAGGACACTGAAGCTTTCTTT. It codes for CASSQALTGGKDTEAFF.

This clone was found once. The genes are TRBV7-8 and TRBJ2-7; D may be TRBD2 (6 bases). The CDR3 totals 14 residues. Germline V gene data show CDR1 as SGHVS and CDR2 as FQNEAQ. Trimming left V 5 bases short and J 2 bases short, with 13 bases between. CDR3 nucleotides: TGTGCCAGCAGCCACGGACTATCAGCCTACGAGCAGTACTTC. This translates into CASSHGLSAYEQYF.

V and J are TRBV5-1 and TRBJ2-1; weak D call: TRBD2 (6 bases). Germline V gene lookup returns CDR1 SGHRS and CDR2 YFSETQ. The V gene lost 2 bases and the J gene lost 10 bases, with 10 bases spanning the gap. The CDR3 is 12 amino acids. The CDR3: CASSLRGKEQFF. CDR3 DNA sequence: TGCGCCAGCAGCTTACGGGGGAAGGAGCAGTTCTTC.

This chain joins TRBV19 and TRBJ2-1; TRBD2 might be the D (5 bases). There are 14 residues in the CDR3. Between the trimmed V and J ends, which lost 2 bases and 6 bases, there was a span of 11 bases. CDR1 LNHDA and CDR2 SQIVND come from the germline V gene (reference sequence). CDR3 DNA sequence: TGTGCCAGTAGTATACAGTCCGGAGGCAATGAGCAGTTCTTC. Its translation: CASSIQSGGNEQFF.

This sequence joins TRBV6-1 and TRBJ1-5; D is ambiguous. Germline CDR1 and CDR2: MNHNS and SASEGT. CDR3 size: 13 residues. Trimming took 8 bases from V and 2 from J, leaving 10 bases between them. CDR3 amino acids: CASLREGNQPQHF. The CDR3 DNA follows: TGTGCCAGCTTACGGGAGGGCAATCAGCCCCAGCATTTT.

This clone has a single count. The chain combines TRBV2 with TRBJ1-2, with D maybe TRBD1 (5 bases). Trimming removed 6 bases at V and 4 bases at J, with 15 bases between. The CDR3 consists of 14 residues. The V gene's germline CDR1 is SNHLY and CDR2 FYNNEI. CDR3 loop: CASRGDAGLYGYTF. In nucleotides, the CDR3 is TGTGCCAGCAGAGGGGACGCGGGACTCTATGGCTACACCTTC.

Written as DNA, the CDR3 is TGTGCCAGCAGGCCCCGACAGGGGTATAATTCACCCCTCCACTTT. It is translated as CASRPRQGYNSPLHF. The rearrangement links TRBV27 to TRBJ1-6, with 8 bases that match TRBD1. With V trimmed by 6 bases and J by 4 bases, 5 bases remained unmatched. CDR1 is MNHEY and CDR2 is SMNVEV in the germline V gene (reference sequence). The CDR3 has 15 amino acids.

Notes on this clone: The same CDR3 arises from other DNA sequences in this sample as well. V and J are TRBV2 and TRBJ2-7, with 8 bases fitting TRBD1. The CDR3 totals 12 residues. Germline CDR1 and CDR2: SNHLY and FYNNEI. V lost 6 bases, J lost 4 bases, and 2 bases stayed unmatched. The CDR3 here is CASRDRVYEQYF. The CDR3 region has the DNA TGTGCCAGCAGGGACAGGGTTTACGAGCAGTACTTC.

The chain has TRBV9 and TRBJ1-1, with a weak D call TRBD1 (5 bases). CDR1 and CDR2 (germline): SGDLS, YYNGEE. This CDR3 comprises 15 residues. V was cut by 0 bases and J by 3 bases, with 12 bases left in between. The CDR3 DNA reads as TGTGCCAGCAGCGTAGGAATGGGGGGAGACACTGAAGCTTTCTTT. Translation gives CASSVGMGGDTEAFF.

V usage is TRBV11-2 and J usage is TRBJ2-1; maybe TRBD1 (6 bases). Deletions cut 2 bases from V and 5 bases from J, with 22 bases between. Germline V lookup: CDR1 SGHAT, CDR2 FQNNGV. The CDR3 has 18 residues. The CDR3: CASSLPLQGHLGDNEQFF. The CDR3 coding sequence is TGTGCCAGCAGCTTACCCCTGCAGGGACATTTGGGTGACAATGAGCAGTTCTTC.